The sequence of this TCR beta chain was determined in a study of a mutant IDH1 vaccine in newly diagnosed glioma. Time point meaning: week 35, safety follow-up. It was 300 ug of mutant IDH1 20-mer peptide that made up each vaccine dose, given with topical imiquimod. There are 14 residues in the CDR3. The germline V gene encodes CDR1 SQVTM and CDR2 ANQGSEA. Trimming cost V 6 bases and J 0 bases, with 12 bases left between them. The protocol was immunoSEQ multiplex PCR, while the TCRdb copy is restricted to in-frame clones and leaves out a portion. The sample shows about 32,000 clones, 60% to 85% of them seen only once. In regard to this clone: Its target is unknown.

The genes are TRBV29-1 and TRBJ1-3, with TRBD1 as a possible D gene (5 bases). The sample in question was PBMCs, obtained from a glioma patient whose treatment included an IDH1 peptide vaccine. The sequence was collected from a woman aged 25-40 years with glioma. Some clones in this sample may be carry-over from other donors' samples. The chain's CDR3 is CSVVGHNSGNTIYF. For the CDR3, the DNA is TGCAGCGTGGTCGGACATAACTCTGGAAACACCATATATTTT. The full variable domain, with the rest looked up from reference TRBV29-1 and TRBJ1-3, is SAVISQKPSRDICQRGTSLTIQCQVDSQVTMMFWYRQQPGQSLTLIATANQGSEATYESGFVIDKFPISRPNLTFSTLTVSNMSPEDSSIYLCSVVGHNSGNTIYFGEGSWLTVV.